This T cell receptor beta chain was profiled in a study of shared clonotypes between healthy human individuals. Overall study: The composition of the donors was a couple of women and a few men aged 18 to 49. Points from the study as a whole: Non-shared clonotypes had lower generation probabilities than those shared by all four donors.

Naive CD8 cells were CD45RO-negative, positively selected for CCR7, excluding terminally differentiated effector memory CD45RA+ cells. Per sorted-subset replicate PCR, input was around 200 ng DNA, representing roughly 28,000 T cell genomes. TCRdb's copy holds only in-frame clones and misses some; the assay was immunoSEQ multiplex PCR. The table lists nearly 2 million clones, approximately 94% of them singletons. Of note for this clone: Its target is not known.

This TCR was recovered from a man between 18 and 29 years old in good health. Sequencing was performed on naive CD8+ T cells sorted from blood.

CDR3 amino acids: CASSSSGGVEDTQYF. The CDR3 DNA sequence: TGTGCCAGCAGCAGCAGCGGGGGGGTGGAAGATACGCAGTATTTT. This chain connects TRBV7-9 to TRBJ2-3; TRBD2 matches at 10 bases. CDR1 and CDR2 from the germline V gene are SEHNR and FQNEAQ (reference sequence). The CDR3 totals 15 residues. V shed 5 bases, J shed 5 bases, and the junction held 7 bases outside the gene matches. Full variable domain (rest looked up from reference TRBV7-9 and TRBJ2-3): DTGVSQNPRHKITKRGQNVTFRCDPISEHNRLYWYRQTLGQGPEFLTYFQNEAQLEKSRLLSDRFSAERPKGSFSTLEIQRTEQGDSAMYLCASSSSGGVEDTQYFGPGTRLTVL.